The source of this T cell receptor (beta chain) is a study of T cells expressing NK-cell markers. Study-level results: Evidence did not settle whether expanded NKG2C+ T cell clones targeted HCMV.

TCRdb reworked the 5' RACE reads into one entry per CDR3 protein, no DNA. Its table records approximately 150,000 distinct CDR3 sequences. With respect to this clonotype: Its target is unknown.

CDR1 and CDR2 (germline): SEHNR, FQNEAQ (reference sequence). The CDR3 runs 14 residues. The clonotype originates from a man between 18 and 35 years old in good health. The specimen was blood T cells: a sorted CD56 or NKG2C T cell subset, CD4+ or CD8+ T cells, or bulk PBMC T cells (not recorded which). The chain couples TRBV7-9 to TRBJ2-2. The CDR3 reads CASSRYENTGELFF.